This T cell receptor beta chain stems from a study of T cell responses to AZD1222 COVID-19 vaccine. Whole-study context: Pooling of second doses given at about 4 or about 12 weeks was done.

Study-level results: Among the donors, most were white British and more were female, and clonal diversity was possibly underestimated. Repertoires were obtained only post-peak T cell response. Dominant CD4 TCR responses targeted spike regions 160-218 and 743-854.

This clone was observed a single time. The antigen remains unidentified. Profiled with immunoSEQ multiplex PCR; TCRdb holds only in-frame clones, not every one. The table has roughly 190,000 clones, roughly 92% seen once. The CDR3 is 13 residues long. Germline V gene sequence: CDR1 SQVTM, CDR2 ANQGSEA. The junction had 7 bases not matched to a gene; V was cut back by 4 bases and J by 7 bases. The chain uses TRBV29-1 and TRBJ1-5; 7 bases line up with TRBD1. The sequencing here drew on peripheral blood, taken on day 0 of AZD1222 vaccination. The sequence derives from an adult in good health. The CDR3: CSVGWQGVQPQHF. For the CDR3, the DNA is TGCAGCGTTGGGTGGCAGGGGGTACAGCCCCAGCATTTT.